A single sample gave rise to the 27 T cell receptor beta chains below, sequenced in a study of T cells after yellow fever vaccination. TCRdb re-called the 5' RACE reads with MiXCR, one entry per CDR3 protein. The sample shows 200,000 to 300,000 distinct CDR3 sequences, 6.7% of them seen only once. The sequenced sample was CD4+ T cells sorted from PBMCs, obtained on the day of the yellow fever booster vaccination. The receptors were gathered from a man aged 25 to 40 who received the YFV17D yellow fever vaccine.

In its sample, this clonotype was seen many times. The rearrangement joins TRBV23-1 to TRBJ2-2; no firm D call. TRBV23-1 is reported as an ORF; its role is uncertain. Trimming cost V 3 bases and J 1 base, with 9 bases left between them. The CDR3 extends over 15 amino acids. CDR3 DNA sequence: TGCGCCAGCAGTCACCCGCCCTGGAACACCGGGGAGCTGTTTTTT. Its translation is CASSHPPWNTGELFF.

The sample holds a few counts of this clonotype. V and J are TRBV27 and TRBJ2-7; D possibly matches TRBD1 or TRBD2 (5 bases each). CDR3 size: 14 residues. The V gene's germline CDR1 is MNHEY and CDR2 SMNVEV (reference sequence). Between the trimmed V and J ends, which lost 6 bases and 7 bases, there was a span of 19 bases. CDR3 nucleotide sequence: TGTGCCAGCAGCCCCTTCGGGGCCGTGGGAGAGCAGTACTTC. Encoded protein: CASSPFGAVGEQYF.

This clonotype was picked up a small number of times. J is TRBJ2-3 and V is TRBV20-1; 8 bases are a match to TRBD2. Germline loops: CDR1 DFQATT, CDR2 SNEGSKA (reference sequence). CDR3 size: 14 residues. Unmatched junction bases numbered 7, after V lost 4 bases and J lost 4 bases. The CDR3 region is CSATPGGPADTQYF. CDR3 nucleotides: TGCAGTGCTACTCCGGGAGGGCCGGCAGATACGCAGTATTTT.

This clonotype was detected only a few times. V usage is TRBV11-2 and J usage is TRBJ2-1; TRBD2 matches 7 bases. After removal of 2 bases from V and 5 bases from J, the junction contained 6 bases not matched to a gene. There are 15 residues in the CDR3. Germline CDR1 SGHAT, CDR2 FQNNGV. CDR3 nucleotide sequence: TGTGCCAGCAGCTTAATCGGGGGGACCAACAATGAGCAGTTCTTC. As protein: CASSLIGGTNNEQFF.

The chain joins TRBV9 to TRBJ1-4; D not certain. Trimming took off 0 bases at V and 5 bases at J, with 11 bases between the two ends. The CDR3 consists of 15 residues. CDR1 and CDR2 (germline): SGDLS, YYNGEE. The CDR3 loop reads CASSVVGRENEKLFF. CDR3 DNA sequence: TGTGCCAGCAGCGTAGTGGGTCGGGAAAATGAAAAACTGTTTTTT.

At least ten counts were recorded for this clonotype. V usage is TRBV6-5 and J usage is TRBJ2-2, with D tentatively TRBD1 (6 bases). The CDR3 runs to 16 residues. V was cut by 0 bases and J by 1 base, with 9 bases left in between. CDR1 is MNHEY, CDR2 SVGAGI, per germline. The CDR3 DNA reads TGTGCCAGCAGTTACTCGTCAGGGGTGAACACCGGGGAGCTGTTTTTT. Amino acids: CASSYSSGVNTGELFF.

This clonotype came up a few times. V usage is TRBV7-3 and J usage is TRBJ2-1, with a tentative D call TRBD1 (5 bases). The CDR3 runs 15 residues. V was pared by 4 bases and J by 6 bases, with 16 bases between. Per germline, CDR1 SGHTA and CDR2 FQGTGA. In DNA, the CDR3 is TGTGCCAGCAGCTCGTGGGTGAAGGGGCGCAATGAGCAGTTCTTC. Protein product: CASSSWVKGRNEQFF.

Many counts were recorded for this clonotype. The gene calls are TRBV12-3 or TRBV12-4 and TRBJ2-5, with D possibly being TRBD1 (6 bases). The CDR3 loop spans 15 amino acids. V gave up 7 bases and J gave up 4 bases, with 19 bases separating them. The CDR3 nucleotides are TGTGCCAGCACCCCCGTGGGGGCCCCTGGAGAGACCCAGTACTTC. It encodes CASTPVGAPGETQYF.

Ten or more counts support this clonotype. CDR3 sequence: CASSFARGRGFF. Written as DNA, the CDR3 is TGCGCCAGCAGCTTTGCCCGCGGGAGGGGTTTCTTC. The genes are TRBV5-1 and TRBJ2-1; TRBD2 matches at 9 bases. The CDR3 has 12 amino acids. In germline, CDR1 is SGHRS, CDR2 YFSETQ. J gave up 16 bases and V 2 bases, and 7 bases lay outside the gene matches.

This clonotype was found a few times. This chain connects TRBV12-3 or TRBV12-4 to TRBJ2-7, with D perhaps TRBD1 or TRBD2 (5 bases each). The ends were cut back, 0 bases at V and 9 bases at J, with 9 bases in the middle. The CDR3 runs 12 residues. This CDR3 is CASSLAEGPQYF. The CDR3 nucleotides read TGTGCCAGCAGTTTAGCAGAGGGGCCGCAGTACTTC.

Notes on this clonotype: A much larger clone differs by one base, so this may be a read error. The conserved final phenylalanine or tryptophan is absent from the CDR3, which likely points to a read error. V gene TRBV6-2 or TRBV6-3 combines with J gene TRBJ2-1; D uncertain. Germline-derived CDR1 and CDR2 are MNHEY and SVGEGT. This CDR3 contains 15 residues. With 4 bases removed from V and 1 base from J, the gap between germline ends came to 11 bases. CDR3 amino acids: CASSFRARSYNEQFL. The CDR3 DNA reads TGTGCCAGCAGTTTCCGGGCCAGATCCTACAATGAGCAGTTCTTA.

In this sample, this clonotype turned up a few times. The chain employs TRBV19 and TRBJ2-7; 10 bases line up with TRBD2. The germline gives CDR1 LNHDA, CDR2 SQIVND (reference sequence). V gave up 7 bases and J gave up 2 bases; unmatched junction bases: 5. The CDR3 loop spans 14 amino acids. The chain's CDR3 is CASKEAGGAYEQYF. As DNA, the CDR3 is TGTGCCAGTAAAGAAGCGGGGGGGGCCTACGAGCAGTACTTC.

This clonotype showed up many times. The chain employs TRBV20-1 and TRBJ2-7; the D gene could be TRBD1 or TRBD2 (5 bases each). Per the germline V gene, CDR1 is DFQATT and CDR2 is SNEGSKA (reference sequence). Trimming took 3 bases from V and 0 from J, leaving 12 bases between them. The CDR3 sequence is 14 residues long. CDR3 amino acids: CSASSNGASYEQYF. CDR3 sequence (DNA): TGCAGTGCTAGCAGTAACGGGGCCTCCTACGAGCAGTACTTC.

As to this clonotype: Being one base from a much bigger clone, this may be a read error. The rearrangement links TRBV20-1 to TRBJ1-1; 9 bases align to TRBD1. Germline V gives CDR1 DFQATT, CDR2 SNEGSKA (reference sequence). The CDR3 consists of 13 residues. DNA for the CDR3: TGCAATGCGGGGACAGGGCGCAACACTGAAGCTTTCTTT. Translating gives CNAGTGRNTEAFF.

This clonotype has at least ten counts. This CDR3 reads CASSPVVRGVAFF. CDR3 nucleotide sequence: TGTGCCAGCAGCCCGGTGGTCAGGGGAGTTGCTTTCTTT. This rearrangement joins TRBV7-2 to TRBJ1-1; TRBD1 is a possible D gene (6 bases). The CDR3 extends over 13 amino acids. Trimming removed 5 bases from V and 11 bases from J, with 18 bases in between. CDR1 is SGHTA, CDR2 FQGNSA, per germline.

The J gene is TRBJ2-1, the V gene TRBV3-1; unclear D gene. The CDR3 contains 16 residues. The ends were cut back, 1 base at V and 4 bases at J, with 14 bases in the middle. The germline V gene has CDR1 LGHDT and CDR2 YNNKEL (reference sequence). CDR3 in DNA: TGTGCCAGCAGCCAAGGGGGTGGGGTACGGTACAATGAGCAGTTCTTC. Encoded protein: CASSQGGGVRYNEQFF.

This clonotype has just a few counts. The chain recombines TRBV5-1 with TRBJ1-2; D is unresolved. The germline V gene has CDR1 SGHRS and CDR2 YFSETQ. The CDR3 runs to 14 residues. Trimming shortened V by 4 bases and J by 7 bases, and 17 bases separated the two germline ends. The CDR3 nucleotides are TGCGCCAGCAGCGGTGGAGGAATAGCGGGTGGCTACACCTTC. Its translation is CASSGGGIAGGYTF.

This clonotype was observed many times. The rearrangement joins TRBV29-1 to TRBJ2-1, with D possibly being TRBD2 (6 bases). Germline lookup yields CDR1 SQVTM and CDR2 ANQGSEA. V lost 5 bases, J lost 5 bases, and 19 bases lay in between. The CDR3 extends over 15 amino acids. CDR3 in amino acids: CSVLGSSVVHNEQFF. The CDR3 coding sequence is TGCAGCGTTTTGGGGTCTAGCGTTGTCCACAATGAGCAGTTCTTC.

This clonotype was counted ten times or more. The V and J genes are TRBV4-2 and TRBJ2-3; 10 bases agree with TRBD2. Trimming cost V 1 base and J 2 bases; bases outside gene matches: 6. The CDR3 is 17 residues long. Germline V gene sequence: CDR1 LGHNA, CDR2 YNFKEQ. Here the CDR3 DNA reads TGTGCCAGCAGCCAAGCTCTGGGACTAGCGAACACAGATACGCAGTATTTT. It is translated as CASSQALGLANTDTQYF.

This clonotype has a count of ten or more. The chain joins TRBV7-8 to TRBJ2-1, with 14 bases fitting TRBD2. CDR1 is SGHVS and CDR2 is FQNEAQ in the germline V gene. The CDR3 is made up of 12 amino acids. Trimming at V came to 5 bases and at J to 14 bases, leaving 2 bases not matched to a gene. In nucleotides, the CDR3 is TGTGCCAGCAGCGAGACTAGCGGGAGGGAGTTCTTC. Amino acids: CASSETSGREFF.

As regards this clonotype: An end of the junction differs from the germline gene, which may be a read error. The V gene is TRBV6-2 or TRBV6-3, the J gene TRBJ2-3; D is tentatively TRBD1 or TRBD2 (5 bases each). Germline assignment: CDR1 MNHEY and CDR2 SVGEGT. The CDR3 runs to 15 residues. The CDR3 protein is CSSSWGRNPTDTQYF. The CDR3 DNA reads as TGTTCCAGCAGTTGGGGACGGAATCCTACAGATACGCAGTATTTT.

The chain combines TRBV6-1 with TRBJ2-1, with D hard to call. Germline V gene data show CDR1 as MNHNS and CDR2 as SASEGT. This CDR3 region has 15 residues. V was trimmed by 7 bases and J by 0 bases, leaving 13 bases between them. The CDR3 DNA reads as TGTGCCAGCATACCCAGCCCTAGCTCCTACAATGAGCAGTTCTTC. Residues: CASIPSPSSYNEQFF.

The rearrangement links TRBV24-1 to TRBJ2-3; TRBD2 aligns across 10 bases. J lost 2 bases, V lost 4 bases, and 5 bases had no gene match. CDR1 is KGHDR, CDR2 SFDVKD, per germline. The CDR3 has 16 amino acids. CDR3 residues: CATSEASGSNTDTQYF. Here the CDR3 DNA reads TGTGCCACCAGTGAGGCTAGCGGGAGCAACACAGATACGCAGTATTTT.

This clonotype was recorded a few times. CDR3 DNA: TGTGCCAGCAATCAGGCAGGGATGGAGACCCAGTACTTC. Amino acid sequence: CASNQAGMETQYF. The rearrangement joins TRBV5-8 to TRBJ2-5; a weak D match, TRBD1 (5 bases). CDR1 is SGHTS, CDR2 YDEGEE, per germline. The germline V and J ends were trimmed by 6 bases and 5 bases, with 14 bases remaining between them. The CDR3 is made up of 13 amino acids.

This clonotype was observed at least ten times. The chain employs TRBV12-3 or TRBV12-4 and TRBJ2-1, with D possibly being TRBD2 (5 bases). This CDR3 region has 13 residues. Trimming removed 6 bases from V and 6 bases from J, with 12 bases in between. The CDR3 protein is CASSRLGSNEQFF. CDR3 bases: TGTGCCAGCAGCCGACTGGGGAGCAATGAGCAGTTCTTC.

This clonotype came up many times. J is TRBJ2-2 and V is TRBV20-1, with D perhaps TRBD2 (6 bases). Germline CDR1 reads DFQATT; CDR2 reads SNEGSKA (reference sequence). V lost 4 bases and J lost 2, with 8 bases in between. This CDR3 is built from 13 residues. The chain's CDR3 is CSATGGNTGELFF. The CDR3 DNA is TGCAGTGCTACCGGGGGAAACACCGGGGAGCTGTTTTTT.

The DNA of the CDR3 is TGTGCCAGCAGTAGCGGGAGCGCCGGGTACGAGCAGTACTTC. This gives the protein CASSSGSAGYEQYF. The chain employs TRBV2 and TRBJ2-7; 8 positions match TRBD2. This CDR3 region has 14 residues. CDR1 is SNHLY and CDR2 is FYNNEI in the germline V gene. The trim removed 5 bases at V and 4 bases at J, leaving 7 bases unmatched.